The 9 T cell receptor beta chains reported below all come from one sample, sequenced in a study of blood T cell repertoires in COVID-19. TCRdb's table, derived via immunoSEQ multiplex PCR, lists solely in-frame clones and lacks some. Of 65,000 to 75,000 clones in the sample, over 85% were seen once. The specimen sequenced was peripheral blood. The receptors here all came from a man over 45 with acute or convalescent COVID-19.

The rearrangement uses TRBV18 and TRBJ2-7; 9 bases align to TRBD1. V lost 8 bases to trimming and J lost 6 bases; unmatched junction nucleotides: 8. The CDR3 sequence is 13 residues long. Germline assignment: CDR1 KGHSH and CDR2 LQKENI. The CDR3 loop is CASTLQGAGEQYV. CDR3 sequence (DNA): TGTGCCAGCACCCTACAGGGGGCTGGCGAGCAGTACGTC.

V is TRBV27 and J is TRBJ1-1; D unclear. V gave up 1 base and J gave up 3 bases, with 12 bases separating them. This CDR3 region has 15 residues. Germline V lookup: CDR1 MNHEY, CDR2 SMNVEV (reference sequence). The CDR3 reads CASSLFPGTYTEAFF. DNA for the CDR3: TGTGCCAGCAGTTTATTCCCGGGTACGTACACTGAAGCTTTCTTT.

The chain joins TRBV7-2 to TRBJ2-1; D call uncertain. V was cut by 0 bases and J by 10 bases, with 10 bases left in between. Germline V lookup: CDR1 SGHTA, CDR2 FQGNSA. The CDR3 has 13 residues. The CDR3 loop reads CASSLASSSEQFF. CDR3 nucleotides: TGTGCCAGCAGCTTAGCGTCGAGCTCCGAGCAGTTCTTC. Complete variable domain (other parts from reference TRBV7-2 and TRBJ2-1): GAGVSQSPSNKVTEKGKDVELRCDPISGHTALYWYRQSLGQGLEFLIYFQGNSAPDKSGLPSDRFSAERTGGSVSTLTIQRTQQEDSAVYLCASSLASSSEQFFGPGTRLTVL.

CDR3 protein: CASRTTGGRYSPLHF. The CDR3 bases are TGTGCCAGCAGAACGACAGGGGGCCGGTATTCACCCCTCCACTTT. The V gene is TRBV27, the J gene TRBJ1-6, with 10 bases identical to TRBD1. CDR3 size: 15 residues. Trimming at V came to 6 bases and at J to 8 bases, leaving 7 bases not matched to a gene. From germline, CDR1 is MNHEY and CDR2 SMNVEV (reference sequence).

This clone was seen a single time. This chain joins TRBV13 and TRBJ2-1; the D gene is possibly TRBD1 (6 bases). The CDR3 is 12 amino acids. From germline, CDR1 is PRHDT and CDR2 FYEKMQ (reference sequence). Trimming shortened V by 6 bases and J by 10 bases, and 13 bases separated the two germline ends. The DNA of the CDR3 is TGTGCCAGCAGGGAACAGGGTGGGGAGCAGTTCTTC. This codes for CASREQGGEQFF.

The chain recombines TRBV24-1 with TRBJ1-5; 7 nucleotides agree with TRBD1. J gave up 9 bases and V 4 bases, and 5 bases lay outside the gene matches. This CDR3 has 13 amino acids. CDR1 is KGHDR, CDR2 SFDVKD, per germline. Here the CDR3 reads CATSERGLMPQHF. CDR3 coding DNA: TGTGCCACCAGTGAGAGGGGGCTAATGCCCCAGCATTTT.

This chain links TRBV4-3 with TRBJ1-6; no reliable D call. The CDR3 totals 16 residues. The germline V gene encodes CDR1 LGHNA and CDR2 YSLEER. V lost 0 bases and J lost 1, with 7 bases in between. DNA of the CDR3: TGCGCCAGCAGCCAAGAGACAAGTTCCTATAATTCACCCCTCCACTTT. This sequence encodes CASSQETSSYNSPLHF.

The rearrangement joins TRBV2 to TRBJ2-5; 11 bases are shared with TRBD2. The CDR3 extends over 15 amino acids. Per germline, CDR1 SNHLY and CDR2 FYNNEI. Germline trimming cut 7 bases from V and 5 bases from J; bases unmatched to any gene: 9. CDR3 residues: CASILSGRALETQYF. CDR3 bases: TGTGCCAGCATACTTAGCGGGAGGGCCCTCGAGACCCAGTACTTC.

The V call is TRBV6-2 or TRBV6-3, the J call TRBJ1-5; D is unresolved. Trimming left V 5 bases short and J 1 base short, with 9 bases between. This CDR3 has 14 amino acids. CDR1 MNHEY and CDR2 SVGEGT come from the germline V gene. As DNA, the CDR3 is TGTGCCAGCAGTCGGGCGGGGAGCAATCAGCCCCAGCATTTT. Translated: CASSRAGSNQPQHF.